This T cell receptor (beta chain) came from a study of blood T cell repertoires in COVID-19. Across the whole study: Samples taken during acute and convalescent COVID-19 were collected in the United States, Italy and Spain. PBMCs, B-cell-depleted T cells, or T cells provided the cDNA or gDNA that made up the material.

One Seattle source followed patients from active infection through their disease course. Germline CDR1 LNHDA, CDR2 SQIVND (reference sequence). The trim removed 6 bases at V and 3 bases at J, leaving 12 bases unmatched. CDR3 length equals 16 residues. In the original workflow: Scientists estimated how many nucleated cells there were by amplifying reference gene primers. Sequenced by immunoSEQ multiplex PCR; TCRdb stores in-frame clones only, minus some. V, J and clone size are those of that table, while D and trimming were read from the DNA. The sample contains approximately 200,000 clones, around 80% of which appear only once.

Sequenced: peripheral blood. The TCR sequence derives from a woman of 80 years or more with COVID-19, enrolled during active disease. The chain couples TRBV19 to TRBJ2-7; 9 positions agree with TRBD1. The CDR3 nucleotides read TGTGCCAGTAGCCCTTGGGGTACAGGGGGCGTCTACGAGCAGTACTTC. Its translation: CASSPWGTGGVYEQYF.